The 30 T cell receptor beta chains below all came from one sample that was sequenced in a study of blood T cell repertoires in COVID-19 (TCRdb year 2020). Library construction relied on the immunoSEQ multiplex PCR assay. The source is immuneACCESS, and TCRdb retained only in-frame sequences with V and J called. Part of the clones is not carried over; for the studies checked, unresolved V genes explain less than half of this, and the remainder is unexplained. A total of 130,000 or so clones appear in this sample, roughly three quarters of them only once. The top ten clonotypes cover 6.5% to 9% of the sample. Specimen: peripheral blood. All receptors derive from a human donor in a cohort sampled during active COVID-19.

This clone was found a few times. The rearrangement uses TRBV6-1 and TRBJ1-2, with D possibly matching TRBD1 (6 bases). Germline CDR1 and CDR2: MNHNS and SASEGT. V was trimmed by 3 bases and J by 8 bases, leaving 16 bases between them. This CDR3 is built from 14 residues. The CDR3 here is CASSEALGAGGYTF. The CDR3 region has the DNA TGTGCCAGCAGTGAGGCCTTGGGGGCAGGAGGCTACACCTTC.

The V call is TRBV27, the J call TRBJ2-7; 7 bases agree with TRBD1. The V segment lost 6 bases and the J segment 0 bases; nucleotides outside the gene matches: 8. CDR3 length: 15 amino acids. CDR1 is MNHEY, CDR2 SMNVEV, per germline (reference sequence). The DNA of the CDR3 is TGTGCCAGCAGACATCTCTGGGACAGCTCCTACGAGCAGTACTTC. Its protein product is CASRHLWDSSYEQYF.

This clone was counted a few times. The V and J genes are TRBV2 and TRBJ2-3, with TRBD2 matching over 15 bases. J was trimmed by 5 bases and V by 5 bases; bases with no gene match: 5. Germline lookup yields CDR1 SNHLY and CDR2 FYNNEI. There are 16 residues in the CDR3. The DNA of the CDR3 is TGTGCCAGCAGTCTTCGGACTAGCGGGGGGGGAGATACGCAGTATTTT. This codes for CASSLRTSGGGDTQYF.

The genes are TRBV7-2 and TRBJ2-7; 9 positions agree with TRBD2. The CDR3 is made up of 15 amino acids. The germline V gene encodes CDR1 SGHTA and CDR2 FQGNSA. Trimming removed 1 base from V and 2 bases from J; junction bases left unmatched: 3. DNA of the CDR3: TGTGCCAGCAGCTTAGAGGTAGCGGGGGCCTACGAGCAGTACTTC. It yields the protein CASSLEVAGAYEQYF.

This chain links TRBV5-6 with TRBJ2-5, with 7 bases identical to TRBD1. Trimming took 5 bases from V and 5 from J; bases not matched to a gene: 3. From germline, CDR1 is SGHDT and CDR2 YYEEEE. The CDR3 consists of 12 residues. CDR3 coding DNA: TGTGCCAGCAGGAGGGGGCGGGAGACCCAGTACTTC. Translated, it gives CASRRGRETQYF.

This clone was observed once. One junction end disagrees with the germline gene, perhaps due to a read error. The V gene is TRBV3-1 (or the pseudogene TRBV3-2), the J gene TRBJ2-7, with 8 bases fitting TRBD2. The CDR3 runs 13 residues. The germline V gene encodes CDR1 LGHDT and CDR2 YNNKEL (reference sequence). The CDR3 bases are TGTGCCAGCAGCCAAGACGGGGGGGCCCAAGAGGACTTC. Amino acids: CASSQDGGAQEDF.

As DNA, the CDR3 is TGTGCCAGCGGGAGGACTCCTGGAAACACCATATATTTT. It is translated as CASGRTPGNTIYF. The chain joins TRBV2 to TRBJ1-3; D not certain. The germline CDR1 and CDR2 sequences are SNHLY and FYNNEI. V shed 8 bases and J shed 2 bases, with 10 bases lying between them. The length of the CDR3 is 13 residues.

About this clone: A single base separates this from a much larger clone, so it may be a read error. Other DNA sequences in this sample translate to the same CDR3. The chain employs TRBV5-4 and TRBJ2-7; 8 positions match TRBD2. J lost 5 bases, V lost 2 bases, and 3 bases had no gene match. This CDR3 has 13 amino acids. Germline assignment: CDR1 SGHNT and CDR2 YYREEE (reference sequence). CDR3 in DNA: TGTGCCAGCAGCTTCCGGGGGGGCGACGAGCAGTACTTC. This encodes CASSFRGGDEQYF.

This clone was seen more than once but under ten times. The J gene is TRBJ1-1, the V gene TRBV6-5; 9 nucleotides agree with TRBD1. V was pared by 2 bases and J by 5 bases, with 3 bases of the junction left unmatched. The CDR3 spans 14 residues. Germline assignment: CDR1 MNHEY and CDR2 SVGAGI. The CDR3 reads CASSYGTGRTEAFF. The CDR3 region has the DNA TGTGCCAGCAGTTACGGGACAGGGAGAACTGAAGCTTTCTTT.

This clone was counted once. The CDR3 region has the DNA TGTGCCAGCTCACCAGACAGGGTTAGCAATCAGCCCCAGCATTTT. Its translation: CASSPDRVSNQPQHF. The V call is TRBV18, the J call TRBJ1-5; 7 bases fit TRBD1. V dropped 2 bases and J dropped 0; count of bases not matched to a gene: 1. CDR1 is KGHSH and CDR2 is LQKENI in the germline V gene. This CDR3 contains 15 residues.

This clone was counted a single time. This chain's CDR3 is CASSLRGRSNYGYTF. The DNA of the CDR3 is TGTGCCAGCAGTTTACGAGGAAGATCTAACTATGGCTACACCTTC. The V and J genes are TRBV28 and TRBJ1-2; D is unclear. Germline assignment: CDR1 MDHEN and CDR2 SYDVKM. With 2 bases removed from V and 0 bases from J, the gap between germline ends came to 10 bases. The CDR3 spans 15 residues.

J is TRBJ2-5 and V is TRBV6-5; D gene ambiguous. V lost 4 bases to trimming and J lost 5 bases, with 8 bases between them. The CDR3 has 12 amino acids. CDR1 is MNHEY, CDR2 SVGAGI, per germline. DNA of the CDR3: TGTGCCAGCAGTTTTTCGAGGGAGACCCAGTACTTC. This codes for CASSFSRETQYF.

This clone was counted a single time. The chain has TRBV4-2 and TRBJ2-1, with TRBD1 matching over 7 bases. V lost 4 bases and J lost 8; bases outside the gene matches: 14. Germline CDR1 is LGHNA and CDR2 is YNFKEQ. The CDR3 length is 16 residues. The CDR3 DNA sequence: TGTGCCAGCAGCCTTTTTTGGTCGACAGGGAGTGATGAGCAGTTCTTC. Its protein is CASSLFWSTGSDEQFF.

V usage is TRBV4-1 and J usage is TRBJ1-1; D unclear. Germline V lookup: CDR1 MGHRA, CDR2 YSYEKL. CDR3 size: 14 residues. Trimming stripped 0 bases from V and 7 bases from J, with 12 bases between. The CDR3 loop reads CASSQDSVPNEAFF. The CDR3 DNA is TGCGCCAGCAGCCAAGATAGTGTCCCAAATGAAGCTTTCTTT.

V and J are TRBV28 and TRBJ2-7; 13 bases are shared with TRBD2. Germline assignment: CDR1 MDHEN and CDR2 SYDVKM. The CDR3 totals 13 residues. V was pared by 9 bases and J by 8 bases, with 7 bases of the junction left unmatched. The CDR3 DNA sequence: TGTGCCAGTAGGACTAGCGGGAGCTTTCAGCAGTACTTC. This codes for CASRTSGSFQQYF.

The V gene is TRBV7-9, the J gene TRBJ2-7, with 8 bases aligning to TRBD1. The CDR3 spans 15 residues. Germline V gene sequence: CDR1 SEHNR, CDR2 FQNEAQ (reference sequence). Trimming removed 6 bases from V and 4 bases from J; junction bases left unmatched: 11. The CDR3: CASSSGQGNLYEQYF. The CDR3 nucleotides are TGTGCCAGCAGTTCCGGACAGGGTAATTTATACGAGCAGTACTTC.

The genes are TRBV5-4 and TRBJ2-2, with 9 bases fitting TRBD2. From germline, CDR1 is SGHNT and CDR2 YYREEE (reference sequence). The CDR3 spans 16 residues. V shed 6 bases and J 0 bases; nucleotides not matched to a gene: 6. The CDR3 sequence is CASTRLAGANTGELFF. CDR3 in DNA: TGTGCCAGCACCCGGTTAGCGGGGGCGAACACCGGGGAGCTGTTTTTT.

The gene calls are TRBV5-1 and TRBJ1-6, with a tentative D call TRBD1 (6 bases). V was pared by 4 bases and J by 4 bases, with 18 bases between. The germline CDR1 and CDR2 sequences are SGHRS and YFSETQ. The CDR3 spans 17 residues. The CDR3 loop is CASSRRQVGGYNSPLHF. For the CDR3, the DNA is TGCGCCAGCAGCCGTAGACAGGTCGGCGGTTATAATTCACCCCTCCACTTT. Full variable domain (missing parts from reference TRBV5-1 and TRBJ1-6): KAGVTQTPRYLIKTRGQQVTLSCSPISGHRSVSWYQQTPGQGLQFLFEYFSETQRNKGNFPGRFSGRQFSNSRSEMNVSTLELGDSALYLCASSRRQVGGYNSPLHFGNGTRLTVT.

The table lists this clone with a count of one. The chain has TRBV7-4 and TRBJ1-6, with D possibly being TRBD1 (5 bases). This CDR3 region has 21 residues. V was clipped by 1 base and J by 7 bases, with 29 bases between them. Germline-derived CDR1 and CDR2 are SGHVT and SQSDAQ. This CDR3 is CASSLVGRGGFRAPGNSPLHF. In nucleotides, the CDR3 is TGTGCCAGCAGCTTAGTAGGGAGGGGAGGGTTCAGAGCGCCCGGCAATTCACCCCTCCACTTT.

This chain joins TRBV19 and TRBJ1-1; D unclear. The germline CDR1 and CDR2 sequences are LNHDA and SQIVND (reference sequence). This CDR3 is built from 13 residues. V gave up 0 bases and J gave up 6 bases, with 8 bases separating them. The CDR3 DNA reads TGTGCCAGTAGTATAGAGGACTCCCCTGAAGCTTTCTTT. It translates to CASSIEDSPEAFF.

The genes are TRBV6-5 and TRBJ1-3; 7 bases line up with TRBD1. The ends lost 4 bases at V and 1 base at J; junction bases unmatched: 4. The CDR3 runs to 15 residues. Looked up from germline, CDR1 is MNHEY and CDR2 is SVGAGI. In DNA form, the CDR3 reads TGTGCCAGCAGTTTACAGGGGATGTCTGGAAACACCATATATTTT. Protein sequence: CASSLQGMSGNTIYF.

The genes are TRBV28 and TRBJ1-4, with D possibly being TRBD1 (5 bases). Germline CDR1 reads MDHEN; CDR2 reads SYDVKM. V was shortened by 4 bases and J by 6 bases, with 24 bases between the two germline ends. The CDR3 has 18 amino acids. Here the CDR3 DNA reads TGTGCCAGCAGTTCCCTCCCCCAGGGTTGGGGAGGGGATGAAAAACTGTTTTTT. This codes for CASSSLPQGWGGDEKLFF.

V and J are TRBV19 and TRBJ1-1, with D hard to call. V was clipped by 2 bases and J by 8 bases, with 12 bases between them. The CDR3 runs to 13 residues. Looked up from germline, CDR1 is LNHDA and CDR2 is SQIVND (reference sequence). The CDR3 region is CASSIMAAEEAFF. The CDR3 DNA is TGTGCCAGTAGTATAATGGCGGCAGAGGAAGCTTTCTTT.

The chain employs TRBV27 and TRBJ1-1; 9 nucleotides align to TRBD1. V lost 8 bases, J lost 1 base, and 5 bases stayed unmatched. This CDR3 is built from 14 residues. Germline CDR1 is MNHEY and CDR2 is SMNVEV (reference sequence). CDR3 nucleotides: TGTGCCAGCGGCACAGGGGGCTGGAACACTGAAGCTTTCTTT. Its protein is CASGTGGWNTEAFF.

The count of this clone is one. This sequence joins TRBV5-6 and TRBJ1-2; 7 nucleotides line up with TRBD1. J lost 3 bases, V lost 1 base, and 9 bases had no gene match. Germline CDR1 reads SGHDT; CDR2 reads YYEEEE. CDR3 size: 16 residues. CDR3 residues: CASSLYGRGLDYGYTF. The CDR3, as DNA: TGTGCCAGCAGCTTGTACGGGAGGGGGCTGGACTATGGCTACACCTTC.

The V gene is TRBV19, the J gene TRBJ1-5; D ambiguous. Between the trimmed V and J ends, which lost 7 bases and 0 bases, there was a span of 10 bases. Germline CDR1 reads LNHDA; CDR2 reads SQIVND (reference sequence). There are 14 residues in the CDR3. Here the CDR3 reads CASKLSSSNQPQHF. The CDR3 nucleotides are TGTGCCAGTAAGTTATCGAGTAGCAATCAGCCCCAGCATTTT. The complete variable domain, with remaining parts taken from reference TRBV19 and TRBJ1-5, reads DGGITQSPKYLFRKEGQNVTLSCEQNLNHDAMYWYRQDPGQGLRLIYYSQIVNDFQKGDIAEGYSVSREKKESFPLTVTSAQKNPTAFYLCASKLSSSNQPQHFGDGTRLSIL.

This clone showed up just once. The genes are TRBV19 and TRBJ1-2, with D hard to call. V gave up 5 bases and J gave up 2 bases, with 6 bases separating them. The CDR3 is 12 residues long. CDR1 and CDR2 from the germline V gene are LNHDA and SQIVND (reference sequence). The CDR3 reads CASSSGNYGYTF. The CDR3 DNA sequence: TGTGCCAGTAGTTCAGGCAACTATGGCTACACCTTC.

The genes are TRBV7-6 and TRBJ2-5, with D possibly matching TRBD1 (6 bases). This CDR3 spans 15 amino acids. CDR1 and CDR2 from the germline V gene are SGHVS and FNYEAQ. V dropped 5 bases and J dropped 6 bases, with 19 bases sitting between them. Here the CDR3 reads CASSRDTPSAKTQYF. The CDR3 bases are TGTGCCAGCAGCCGGGACACCCCCTCCGCGAAGACCCAGTACTTC.

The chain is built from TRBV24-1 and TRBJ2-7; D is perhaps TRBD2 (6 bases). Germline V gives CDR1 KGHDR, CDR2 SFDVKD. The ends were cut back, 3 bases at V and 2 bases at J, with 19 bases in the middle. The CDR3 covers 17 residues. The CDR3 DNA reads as TGTGCCACCAGTGATCGCCCACTATCTGGGGGGACCTACGAGCAGTACTTC. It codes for CATSDRPLSGGTYEQYF.

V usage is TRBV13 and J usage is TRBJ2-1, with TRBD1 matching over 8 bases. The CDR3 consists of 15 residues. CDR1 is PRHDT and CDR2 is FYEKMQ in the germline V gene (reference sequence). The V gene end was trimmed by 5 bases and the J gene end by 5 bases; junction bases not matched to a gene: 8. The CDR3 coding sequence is TGTGCCAGCAGCCCCCCGGACAGGGCGCACAATGAGCAGTTCTTC. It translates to CASSPPDRAHNEQFF.